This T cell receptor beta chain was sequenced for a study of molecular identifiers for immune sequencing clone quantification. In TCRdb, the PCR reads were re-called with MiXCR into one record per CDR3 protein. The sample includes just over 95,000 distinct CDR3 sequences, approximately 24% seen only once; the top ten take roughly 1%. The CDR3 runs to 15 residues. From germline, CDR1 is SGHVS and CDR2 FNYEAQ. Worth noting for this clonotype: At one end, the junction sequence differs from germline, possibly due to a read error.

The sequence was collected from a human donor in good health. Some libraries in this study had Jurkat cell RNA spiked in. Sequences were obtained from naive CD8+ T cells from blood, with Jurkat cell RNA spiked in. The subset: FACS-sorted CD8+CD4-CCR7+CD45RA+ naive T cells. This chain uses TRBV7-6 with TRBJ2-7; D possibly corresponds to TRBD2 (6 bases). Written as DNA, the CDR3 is TGTGCCAGCGGCTTTGGGACCGGGAGTAGGTACGAGCAGTACTTC. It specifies CASGFGTGSRYEQYF.